This T cell receptor (beta chain) was profiled in a study of T-cell reconstitution after alpha-beta-depleted transplantation in children (TCRdb year 2016). In the study overall: T-cell immune reconstitution after TCRalphabeta/CD19-depleted allogeneic hematopoietic cell transplantation in children was quantitatively tracked in the study by means of TCR repertoire profiling.

The library came from PCR. The listed sequencing device is Illumina HiSeq 2500. Molecular barcoding was employed in the preparation of TCR libraries, with unique molecular identifiers being used to normalize TCRbeta repertoire quantification. The raw public reads went through TCRdb reprocessing: fastp at Q25, MiXCR clone calling, in-frame beta chains kept. Rows with a matching CDR3 protein are joined into one entry that keeps the most common DNA and genes. Here the sample has approximately 640,000 distinct CDR3 sequences; approximately 16% occur a single time. The leading ten clones occupy approximately 1% of the sample. The CDR3 has 16 amino acids, counting the end cysteine and phenylalanine. Just the 48-base CDR3 DNA is kept, in frame starting at base 1. V is reduced by 0 bases and J by 3 bases, leaving a spacing of 15 bases between them. CDR1 and CDR2 are read off the germline V gene as SGHRS and YFSETQ.

The sample holds a few counts of this clonotype. Its antigen remains unidentified. Qualities for individual bases were not recorded, and no much larger clone is one base off. The origin of this receptor is a human donor who donated a stem cell graft to a child with acute myeloid leukemia. Sequencing used PBMCs from the stem cell graft donor, obtained from the stem cell graft. The rearrangement joined TRBV5-1 to TRBJ1-1; D gene: possibly TRBD1, on 6 matching bases. The CDR3 here reads CASSLGPGEGDTEAFF. The DNA sequence is given as TGCGCCAGCAGCTTGGGCCCCGGCGAGGGGGACACTGAAGCTTTCTTT. The variable domain in full, with residues beyond the CDR3 obtained from the reference TRBV5-1 and TRBJ1-1 genes, is KAGVTQTPRYLIKTRGQQVTLSCSPISGHRSVSWYQQTPGQGLQFLFEYFSETQRNKGNFPGRFSGRQFSNSRSEMNVSTLELGDSALYLCASSLGPGEGDTEAFFGQGTRLTVV.